The 24 T cell receptor beta chains below were found in one sample sequenced in a study of IL-17A CD8 T cells in psoriatic arthritis synovium. Magnetically isolated CD3+ T cells were stimulated about 1.5 hours with PMA and ionomycin. Actively inflamed joints of psoriatic arthritis patients supplied the aspirated synovial fluid. Produced via immunoSEQ multiplex PCR; TCRdb's table is partial and in-frame only. Of around 2,000 clones in the sample, 70% were seen once. The specimen sequenced was IL-17A+ (IFN-gamma+/-) memory CD8+ T cells from synovial fluid. Subset defined: IL-17A+IFNgamma+/- memory CD8+ (Tc17) cells. The receptors stem from a human donor with psoriatic arthritis.

This chain links TRBV27 with TRBJ1-1; TRBD1 is a possible D gene (6 bases). V dropped 6 bases and J dropped 0 bases, with 17 bases sitting between them. CDR3 length: 16 amino acids. Germline loops: CDR1 MNHEY, CDR2 SMNVEV (reference sequence). The CDR3 nucleotides are TGTGCCAGCAGCCCAGCAAGGGGGGGGGTGAACACTGAAGCTTTCTTT. Residues: CASSPARGGVNTEAFF.

The V call is TRBV20-1, the J call TRBJ2-3, with D uncertain. CDR3 length: 11 residues. CDR1 DFQATT and CDR2 SNEGSKA come from the germline V gene (reference sequence). V lost 1 base, J lost 5 bases, and 4 bases lay in between. CDR3 DNA sequence: TGCAGTGCTAGAGGGGGAGATACGCAGTATTTT. This sequence encodes CSARGGDTQYF.

Remarks on this clone: It differs at one base from a far larger clone, so likely a read error. The identical CDR3 is also encoded by other nucleotide sequences in the sample. This sequence joins TRBV29-1 and TRBJ1-1; D is ambiguous. This CDR3 has 11 amino acids. Germline V gene lookup returns CDR1 SQVTM and CDR2 ANQGSEA. CDR3 sequence reads: CSVEVNTEAFF. The CDR3 nucleotides read TGCAGCGTTGAGGTCAACACCGAAGCTTTCTTT.

This sequence joins TRBV28 and TRBJ2-5, with a possible D match to TRBD1 (5 bases). This CDR3 spans 15 amino acids. The germline V gene has CDR1 MDHEN and CDR2 SYDVKM. Trimming cost V 6 bases and J 2 bases, with 16 bases left between them. The CDR3 region has the DNA TGTGCCAGCAGCTTTAGGGGTTCCCTGCAAGAGACCCAGTACTTC. It encodes CASSFRGSLQETQYF.

The chain recombines TRBV30 with TRBJ2-7; no reliable D call. V was pared by 6 bases and J by 5 bases, with 2 bases between. The CDR3 length is 8 residues. Germline assignment: CDR1 GTSNPN and CDR2 SVGIG (reference sequence). The CDR3 nucleotides are TGTGCCTGCGACGAGCAGTACTTC. Residues: CACDEQYF.

On this clone itself: A read error is possible here, since a much larger clone lies one base away. The missing conserved phenylalanine or tryptophan at the end of this CDR3 makes a read error likely. The chain links TRBV6-1 to TRBJ2-7; the match to TRBD1 covers 7 bases. CDR1 and CDR2 (germline): MNHNS, SASEGT. CDR3 length equals 13 residues. With V trimmed by 3 bases and J by 7 bases, 6 bases remained unmatched. CDR3 DNA sequence: TGTGCCAGCAGTGATTGGACAGGCCAGGAGCAGTACGGC. Amino acids: CASSDWTGQEQYG.

As for this clone: One end of the junction is discordant with germline, which a read error may explain. The chain joins TRBV6-1 to TRBJ2-7; weak D call: TRBD2 (5 bases). CDR3 length: 13 residues. Germline CDR1 MNHNS, CDR2 SASEGT. For the CDR3, the DNA is TGTGCCAGCAGTGATCAGGACTCCTCCGAGCAGTACTTC. Protein sequence: CASSDQDSSEQYF.

This sequence joins TRBV6-5 and TRBJ2-1; 10 bases are a match to TRBD2. V was clipped by 2 bases and J by 9 bases; unmatched bases: 7. In germline, CDR1 is MNHEY, CDR2 SVGAGI. The CDR3 covers 15 residues. CDR3 DNA: TGTGCCAGCAGTTACGAGCTAGCGGGAGCGGGTGAGCAGTTCTTC. Translating it yields CASSYELAGAGEQFF.

V is TRBV6-4 and J is TRBJ2-6; D unresolved. The CDR3 extends over 17 amino acids. Germline V gene data show CDR1 as MRHNA and CDR2 as SNTAGT. The V gene lost 3 bases and the J gene lost 0 bases, with 12 bases spanning the gap. In DNA form, the CDR3 reads TGTGCCAGCAGTGAGGACGACGGTAACTCTGGGGCCAACGTCCTGACTTTC. The encoded protein is CASSEDDGNSGANVLTF.

The V gene is TRBV7-2, the J gene TRBJ1-1, with TRBD1 matching over 7 bases. This CDR3 contains 14 residues. The J segment lost 4 bases and the V segment lost 5 bases, leaving 7 bases of the junction unmatched. Germline V lookup: CDR1 SGHTA, CDR2 FQGNSA. CDR3 nucleotide sequence: TGTGCCAGCAGCCCGACAGGGTGGGGCACTGAAGCTTTCTTT. Its translation: CASSPTGWGTEAFF.

The gene calls are TRBV27 and TRBJ2-7; 14 bases agree with TRBD2. V gave up 6 bases and J gave up 3 bases; unmatched junction bases: 4. The germline gives CDR1 MNHEY, CDR2 SMNVEV (reference sequence). The CDR3 consists of 15 residues. CDR3 DNA sequence: TGTGCCAGCAGGGGGACTAGCGGGAGTATCTACGAGCAGTACTTC. Its translation: CASRGTSGSIYEQYF.

The gene calls are TRBV5-6 and TRBJ1-4; D is ambiguous. The germline V gene encodes CDR1 SGHDT and CDR2 YYEEEE. The CDR3 runs 15 residues. V was clipped by 4 bases and J by 7 bases, with 17 bases between them. CDR3 sequence (DNA): TGTGCCAGCAGCAAACCGTTGGGGTCGGGTGAAAAACTGTTTTTT. Translating gives CASSKPLGSGEKLFF. Full variable domain (remainder filled in from reference TRBV5-6 and TRBJ1-4): DAGVTQSPTHLIKTRGQQVTLRCSPKSGHDTVSWYQQALGQGPQFIFQYYEEEERQRGNFPDRFSGHQFPNYSSELNVNALLLGDSALYLCASSKPLGSGEKLFFGSGTQLSVL.

The rearrangement joins TRBV6-4 to TRBJ2-1; 8 positions agree with TRBD2. This CDR3 has 15 amino acids. V was clipped by 3 bases and J by 7 bases; unmatched bases: 8. In germline, CDR1 is MRHNA, CDR2 SNTAGT. The CDR3 DNA is TGTGCCAGCAGTGATTCCACGGGAGGGGGGAATGAGCAGTTCTTC. Its translation: CASSDSTGGGNEQFF.

CDR3 coding DNA: TGCGCCAGCAAGGTTAGCGGGATGAACACCGGGGAGCTGTTTTTT. Translation: CASKVSGMNTGELFF. The rearrangement joins TRBV10-2 to TRBJ2-2; 8 positions agree with TRBD2. V was clipped by 7 bases and J by 1 base; unmatched bases: 5. The CDR3 has 15 amino acids. CDR1 and CDR2 (germline): WSHSY, SAAADI.

The chain uses TRBV6-5 and TRBJ2-6; D not certain. The germline V gene has CDR1 MNHEY and CDR2 SVGAGI. CDR3 size: 15 residues. V was trimmed by 2 bases and J by 1 base, leaving 6 bases between them. CDR3 loop: CASSYEESGANVLTF. CDR3 DNA: TGTGCCAGCAGTTACGAAGAATCTGGGGCCAACGTCCTGACTTTC.

This chain connects TRBV5-1 to TRBJ2-1, with a tentative D call TRBD2 (6 bases). There are 16 residues in the CDR3. Per the germline V gene, CDR1 is SGHRS and CDR2 is YFSETQ. Trimming left V 0 bases short and J 2 bases short, with 12 bases between. For the CDR3, the DNA is TGCGCCAGCAGCTTGGAGGGAGGCGGGCCCTACAATGAGCAGTTCTTC. This translates into CASSLEGGGPYNEQFF.

The rearrangement links TRBV19 to TRBJ2-1; D not certain. Looked up from germline, CDR1 is LNHDA and CDR2 is SQIVND (reference sequence). The V and J ends lost 1 base and 6 bases respectively, with 4 bases between them. The CDR3 is made up of 12 amino acids. CDR3 nucleotides: TGTGCCAGTAGTATAGCTTCCAATGAGCAGTTCTTC. The encoded protein is CASSIASNEQFF.

V gene TRBV9 combines with J gene TRBJ2-7; no firm D call. The CDR3 covers 12 residues. V lost 3 bases, J lost 0 bases, and 4 bases lay in between. Germline V gene lookup returns CDR1 SGDLS and CDR2 YYNGEE. CDR3: CASSASSYEQYV. The CDR3 DNA is TGTGCCAGCAGCGCAAGCTCCTACGAGCAGTACGTC.

The rearrangement joins TRBV5-1 to TRBJ1-1; the D is unclear. V was clipped by 0 bases and J by 2 bases, with 8 bases between them. Germline V CDR1 and CDR2: SGHRS, YFSETQ. The CDR3 contains 14 residues. The chain's CDR3 is CASSLEGRNTEAFF. CDR3 bases: TGCGCCAGCAGCTTGGAAGGGAGAAACACTGAAGCTTTCTTT.

The rearrangement links TRBV19 to TRBJ2-1, with D unresolved. Germline V gene data show CDR1 as LNHDA and CDR2 as SQIVND (reference sequence). The CDR3 runs 13 residues. The V end lost 1 base, the J end lost 3 bases, and 4 bases lay between the germline ends. This chain's CDR3 is CASSIGFYNEQFF. The DNA of the CDR3 is TGTGCCAGTAGTATAGGATTCTACAATGAGCAGTTCTTC. The variable domain in full, with the rest retrieved from reference TRBV19 and TRBJ2-1, is DGGITQSPKYLFRKEGQNVTLSCEQNLNHDAMYWYRQDPGQGLRLIYYSQIVNDFQKGDIAEGYSVSREKKESFPLTVTSAQKNPTAFYLCASSIGFYNEQFFGPGTRLTVL.

The genes are TRBV30 and TRBJ1-2; D is uncertain. The CDR3 extends over 10 amino acids. V lost 5 bases, J lost 8 bases, and 9 bases lay in between. CDR1 and CDR2 from the germline V gene are GTSNPN and SVGIG (reference sequence). The chain's CDR3 is CAWGRDGYTF. In DNA, the CDR3 is TGTGCCTGGGGACGAGACGGCTACACCTTC.

A single count supports this clone. The rearrangement uses TRBV5-1 and TRBJ1-1; no definite D call. From germline, CDR1 is SGHRS and CDR2 YFSETQ. This CDR3 is built from 13 residues. The ends were cut back, 1 base at V and 4 bases at J, with 8 bases in the middle. CDR3 amino acids: CASSLYKGTEAFF. Here the CDR3 DNA reads TGCGCCAGCAGCTTGTATAAGGGCACTGAAGCTTTCTTT.

J is TRBJ2-4 and V is TRBV4-1, with no clear D. CDR1 MGHRA and CDR2 YSYEKL come from the germline V gene. The ends were cut back, 0 bases at V and 3 bases at J, with 12 bases in the middle. CDR3 size: 16 residues. The CDR3 nucleotides read TGCGCCAGCAGCCAAGAATCCATGGCAATCAAAAACATTCAGTACTTC. Residues: CASSQESMAIKNIQYF.

This clone showed up just once. The chain is built from TRBV5-6 and TRBJ2-7; no reliable D call. Germline CDR1 SGHDT, CDR2 YYEEEE. Trimming removed 0 bases at V and 4 bases at J, with 11 bases between. The CDR3 contains 14 residues. CDR3 amino acids: CASSLALSRYEQYF. CDR3 sequence (DNA): TGTGCCAGCAGCTTGGCCCTGTCCCGGTACGAGCAGTACTTC. Complete variable domain (other parts from reference TRBV5-6 and TRBJ2-7): DAGVTQSPTHLIKTRGQQVTLRCSPKSGHDTVSWYQQALGQGPQFIFQYYEEEERQRGNFPDRFSGHQFPNYSSELNVNALLLGDSALYLCASSLALSRYEQYFGPGTRLTVT.